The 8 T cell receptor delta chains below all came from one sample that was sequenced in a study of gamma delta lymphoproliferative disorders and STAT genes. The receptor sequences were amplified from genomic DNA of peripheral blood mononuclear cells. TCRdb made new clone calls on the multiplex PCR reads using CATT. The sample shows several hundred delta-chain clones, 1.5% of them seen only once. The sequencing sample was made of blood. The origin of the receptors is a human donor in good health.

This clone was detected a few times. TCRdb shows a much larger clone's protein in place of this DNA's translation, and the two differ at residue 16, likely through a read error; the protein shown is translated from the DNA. The CDR3: CALGDGSVPVGYWVGCATDKLIF. In nucleotides, the CDR3 is TGTGCTCTTGGAGATGGATCGGTTCCTGTCGGCTACTGGGTAGGATGCGCAACCGATAAACTCATCTTT. The rearrangement joins TRDV1 to TRDJ1; the D gene is possibly TRDD3 (6 bases). Germline lookup yields CDR1 TSWWSYY and CDR2 QGS. The V and J ends lost 6 bases and 2 bases respectively, with 40 bases between them. The CDR3 extends over 23 amino acids.

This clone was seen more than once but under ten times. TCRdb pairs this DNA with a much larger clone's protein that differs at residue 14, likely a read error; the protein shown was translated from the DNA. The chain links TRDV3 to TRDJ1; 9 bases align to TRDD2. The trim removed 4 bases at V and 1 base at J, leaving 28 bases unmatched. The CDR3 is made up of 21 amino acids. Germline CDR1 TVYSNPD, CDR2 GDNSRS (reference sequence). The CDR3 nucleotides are TGTGCCTCCCAGGGGGCCTTCCTACGGCTGGGGTCCTATCCAACCACCGATAAACTCATCTTT. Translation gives CASQGAFLRLGSYPTTDKLIF. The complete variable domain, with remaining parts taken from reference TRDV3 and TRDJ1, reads CDKVTQSSPDQTVASGSEVVLLCTYDTVYSNPDLFWYRIRPDYSFQFVFYGDNSRSEGADFTQGRFSVKHILTQKAFHLVISPVRTEDSATYYCASQGAFLRLGSYPTTDKLIFGKGTRVTVEP.

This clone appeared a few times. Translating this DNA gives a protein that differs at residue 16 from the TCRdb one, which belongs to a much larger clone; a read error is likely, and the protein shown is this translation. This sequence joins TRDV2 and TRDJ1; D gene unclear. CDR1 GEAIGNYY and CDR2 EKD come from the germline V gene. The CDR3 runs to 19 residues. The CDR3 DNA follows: TGTGCCTGTGACACCGTCGGGGCAGACCAACGGGTTGTTGGCGATGAACTCATCTTT. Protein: CACDTVGADQRVVGDELIF.

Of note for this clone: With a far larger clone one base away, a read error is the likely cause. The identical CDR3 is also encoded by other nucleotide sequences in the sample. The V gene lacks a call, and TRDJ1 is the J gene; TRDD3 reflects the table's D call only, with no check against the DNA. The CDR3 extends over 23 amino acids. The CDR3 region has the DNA TGTGCTCTTGTGTACGGGGGAGGACCTCCCCGCGTTTACTGGGGGTCTTTGACCGATAAACTCATCTTT. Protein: CALVYGGGPPRVYWGSLTDKLIF.

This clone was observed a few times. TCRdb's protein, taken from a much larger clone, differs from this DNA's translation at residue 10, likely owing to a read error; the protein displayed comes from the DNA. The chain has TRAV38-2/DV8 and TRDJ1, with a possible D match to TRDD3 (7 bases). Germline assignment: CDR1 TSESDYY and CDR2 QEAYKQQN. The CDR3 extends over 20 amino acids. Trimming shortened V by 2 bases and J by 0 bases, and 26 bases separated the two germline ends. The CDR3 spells CAYRRAPPTILGSNTDKLIF. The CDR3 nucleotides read TGTGCTTATAGGAGGGCTCCTCCTACCATACTGGGGAGTAACACCGATAAACTCATCTTT.

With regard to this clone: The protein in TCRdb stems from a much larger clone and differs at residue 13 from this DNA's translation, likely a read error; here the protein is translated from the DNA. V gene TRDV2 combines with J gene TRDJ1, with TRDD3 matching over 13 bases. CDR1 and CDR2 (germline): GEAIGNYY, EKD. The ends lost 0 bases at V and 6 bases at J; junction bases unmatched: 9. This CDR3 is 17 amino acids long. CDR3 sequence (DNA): TGTGCCTGTGACACCGTATACTGGGGGATACGCGAGAATAAACTCATCTTT. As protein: CACDTVYWGIRENKLIF.

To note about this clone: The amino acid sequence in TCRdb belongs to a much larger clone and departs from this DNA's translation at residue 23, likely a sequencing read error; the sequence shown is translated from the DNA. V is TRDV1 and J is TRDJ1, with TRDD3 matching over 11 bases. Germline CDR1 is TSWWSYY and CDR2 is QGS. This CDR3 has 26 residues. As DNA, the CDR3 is TGTGCTCTTGGGGAACTAGCTCTTCCTGACTACCGACCCTTACACCTACTGGGGGATAAAAGGGATATACTCATCTTT. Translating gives CALGELALPDYRPLHLLGDKRDILIF.

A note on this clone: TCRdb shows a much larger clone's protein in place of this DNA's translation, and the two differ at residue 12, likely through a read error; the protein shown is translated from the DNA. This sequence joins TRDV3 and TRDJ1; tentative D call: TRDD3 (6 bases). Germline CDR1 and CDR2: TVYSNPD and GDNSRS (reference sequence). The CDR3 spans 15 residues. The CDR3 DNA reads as TGTGCCTTTGAGGAGCCCAGGGGGACCCACGATGAACTCATCTTT. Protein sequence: CAFEEPRGTHDELIF.